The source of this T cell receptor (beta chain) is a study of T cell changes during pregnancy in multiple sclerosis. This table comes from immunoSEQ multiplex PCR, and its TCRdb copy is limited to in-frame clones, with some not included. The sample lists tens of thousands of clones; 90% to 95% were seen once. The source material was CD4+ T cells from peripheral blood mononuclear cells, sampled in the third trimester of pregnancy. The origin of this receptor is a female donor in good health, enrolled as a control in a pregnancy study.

CDR3 sequence: CASSLEPQGGGYTF. In DNA form, the CDR3 reads TGCGCCAGCAGCTTGGAACCCCAGGGAGGTGGCTACACCTTC. The V gene is TRBV5-1, the J gene TRBJ1-2; tentatively, D is TRBD1 (5 bases). The CDR3 sequence is 14 residues long. Trimming removed 0 bases from V and 7 bases from J, with 13 bases in between. CDR1 is SGHRS and CDR2 is YFSETQ in the germline V gene.